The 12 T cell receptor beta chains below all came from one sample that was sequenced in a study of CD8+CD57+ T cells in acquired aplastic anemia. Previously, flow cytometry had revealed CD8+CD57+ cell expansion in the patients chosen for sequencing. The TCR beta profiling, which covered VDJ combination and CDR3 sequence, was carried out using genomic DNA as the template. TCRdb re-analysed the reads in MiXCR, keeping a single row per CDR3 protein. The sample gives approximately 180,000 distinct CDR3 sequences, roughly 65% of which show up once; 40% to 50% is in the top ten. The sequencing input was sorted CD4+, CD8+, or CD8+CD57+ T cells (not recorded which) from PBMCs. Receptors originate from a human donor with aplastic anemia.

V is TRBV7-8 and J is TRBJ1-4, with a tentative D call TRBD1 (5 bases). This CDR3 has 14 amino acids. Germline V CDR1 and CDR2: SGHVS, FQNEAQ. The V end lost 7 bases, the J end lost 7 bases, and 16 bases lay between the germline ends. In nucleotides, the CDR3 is TGTGCCAGCAACCGGGACGGCGCCAGTGAAAAACTGTTTTTT. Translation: CASNRDGASEKLFF.

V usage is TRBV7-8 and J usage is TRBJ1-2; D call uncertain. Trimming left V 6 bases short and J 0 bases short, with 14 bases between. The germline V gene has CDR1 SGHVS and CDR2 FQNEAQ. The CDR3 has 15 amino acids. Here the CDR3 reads CASSFFLGTNYGYTF. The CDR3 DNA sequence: TGTGCCAGCAGTTTTTTCTTGGGGACTAACTATGGCTACACCTTC.

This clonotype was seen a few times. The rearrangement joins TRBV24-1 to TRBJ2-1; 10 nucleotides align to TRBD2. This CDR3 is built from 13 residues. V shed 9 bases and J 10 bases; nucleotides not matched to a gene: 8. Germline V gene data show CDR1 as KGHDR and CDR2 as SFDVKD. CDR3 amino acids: CATLAGEGREQFF. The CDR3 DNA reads TGTGCCACCCTAGCGGGAGAGGGCCGGGAGCAGTTCTTC.

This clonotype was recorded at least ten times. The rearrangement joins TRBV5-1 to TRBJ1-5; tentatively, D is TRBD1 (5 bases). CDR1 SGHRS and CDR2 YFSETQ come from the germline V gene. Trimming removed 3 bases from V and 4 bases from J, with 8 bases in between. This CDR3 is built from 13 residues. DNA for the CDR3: TGCGCCAGCAGCTGGGACGGGAATCAGCCCCAGCATTTT. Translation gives CASSWDGNQPQHF.

This CDR3 reads CATSRDQGTEAFF. CDR3 DNA sequence: TGTGCCACCAGCAGAGATCAGGGTACTGAAGCTTTCTTT. The chain couples TRBV15 to TRBJ1-1; TRBD1 might be the D (5 bases). Trimming took 0 bases from V and 5 from J, leaving 7 bases between them. Germline V gene sequence: CDR1 LNHNV, CDR2 YYDKDF (reference sequence). CDR3 size: 13 residues.

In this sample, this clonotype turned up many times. Here the CDR3 reads CASSPTRGTGPSGNTIYF. In DNA, the CDR3 is TGTGCCAGCAGCCCCACGAGGGGGACAGGCCCCTCTGGAAACACCATATATTTT. The V gene is TRBV7-9, the J gene TRBJ1-3; 8 bases align to TRBD1. With 5 bases clipped from V and 0 bases from J, the junction kept 12 bases outside the gene matches. Germline V gene data show CDR1 as SEHNR and CDR2 as FQNEAQ (reference sequence). The CDR3 totals 18 residues. Filled out from reference TRBV7-9 and TRBJ1-3, the complete variable domain reads DTGVSQNPRHKITKRGQNVTFRCDPISEHNRLYWYRQTLGQGPEFLTYFQNEAQLEKSRLLSDRFSAERPKGSFSTLEIQRTEQGDSAMYLCASSPTRGTGPSGNTIYFGEGSWLTVV.

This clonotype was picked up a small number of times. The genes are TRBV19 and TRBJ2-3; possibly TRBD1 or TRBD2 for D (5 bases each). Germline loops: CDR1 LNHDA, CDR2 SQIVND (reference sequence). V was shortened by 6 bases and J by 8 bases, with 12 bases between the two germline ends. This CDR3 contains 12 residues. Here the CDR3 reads CASRRDGFTQYF. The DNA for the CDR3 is TGTGCCAGTAGAAGGGACGGCTTTACGCAGTATTTT.

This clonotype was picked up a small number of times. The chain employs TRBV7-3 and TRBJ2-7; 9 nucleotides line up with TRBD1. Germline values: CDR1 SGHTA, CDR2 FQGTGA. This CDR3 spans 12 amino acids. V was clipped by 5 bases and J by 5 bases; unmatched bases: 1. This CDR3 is CASSTGGDEQYF. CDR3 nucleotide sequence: TGTGCCAGCAGCACAGGGGGCGACGAGCAGTACTTC.

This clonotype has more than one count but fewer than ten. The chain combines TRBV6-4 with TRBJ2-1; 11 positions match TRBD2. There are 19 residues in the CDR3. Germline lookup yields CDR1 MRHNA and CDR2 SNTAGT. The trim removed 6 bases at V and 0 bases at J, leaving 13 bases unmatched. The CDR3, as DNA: TGTGCCAGCAGAGAGCAACCTAGCGGGGGGTCTCTCTCCTACAATGAGCAGTTCTTC. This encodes CASREQPSGGSLSYNEQFF.

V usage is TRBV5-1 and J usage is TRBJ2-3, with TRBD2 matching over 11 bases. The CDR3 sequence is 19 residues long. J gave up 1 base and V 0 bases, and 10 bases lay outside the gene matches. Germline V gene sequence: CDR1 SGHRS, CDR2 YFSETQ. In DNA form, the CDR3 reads TGCGCCAGCAGCTTGGGTGTTAGCGGGGGGGCCGGAGGCACAGATACGCAGTATTTT. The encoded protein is CASSLGVSGGAGGTDTQYF.

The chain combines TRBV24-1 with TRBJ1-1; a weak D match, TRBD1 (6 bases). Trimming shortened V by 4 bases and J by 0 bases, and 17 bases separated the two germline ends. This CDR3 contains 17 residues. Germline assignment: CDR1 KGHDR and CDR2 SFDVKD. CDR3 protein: CATSDRTRGAVNTEAFF. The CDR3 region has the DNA TGTGCCACCAGTGACCGTACGAGGGGGGCGGTGAACACTGAAGCTTTCTTT.

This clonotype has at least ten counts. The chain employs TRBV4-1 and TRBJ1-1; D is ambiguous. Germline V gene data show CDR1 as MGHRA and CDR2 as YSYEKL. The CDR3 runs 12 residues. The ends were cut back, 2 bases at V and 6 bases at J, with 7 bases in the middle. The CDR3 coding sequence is TGCGCCAGCAGCCAATTTGGGTCTGAAGCTTTCTTT. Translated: CASSQFGSEAFF.